Each of the 15 T cell receptor beta chains below was sequenced from the same sample in a study of blood T cell repertoires in COVID-19. TCRdb's table, derived via immunoSEQ multiplex PCR, lists solely in-frame clones and lacks some. The top ten hold over 0.9% of the sample, which has 350,000 or so clones, roughly 86% seen once. The sample consisted of PBMCs or T cells enriched from blood (not recorded which). Source of these receptors: a young woman who had been exposed to COVID-19.

This rearrangement joins TRBV3-1 (or the pseudogene TRBV3-2) to TRBJ2-7; a possible D gene is TRBD2 (5 bases). V lost 1 base and J 2 bases, leaving 12 bases between the germline ends. CDR3 length: 15 amino acids. The germline V gene has CDR1 LGHDT and CDR2 YNNKEL (reference sequence). The CDR3 sequence is CASSQGEDWTYEQYF. The CDR3 DNA reads TGTGCCAGCAGCCAAGGAGAGGACTGGACCTACGAGCAGTACTTC.

The rearrangement links TRBV4-1 to TRBJ2-3, with D perhaps TRBD1 (7 bases). Trimming left V 5 bases short and J 3 bases short, with 18 bases between. Germline loops: CDR1 MGHRA, CDR2 YSYEKL. The CDR3 loop spans 16 amino acids. CDR3 protein: CASSSPEGQRTDTQYF. The CDR3 DNA reads as TGCGCCAGCAGCTCCCCGGAGGGACAGAGGACAGATACGCAGTATTTT.

The genes are TRBV5-6 and TRBJ1-5; D may be TRBD1 (6 bases). Germline CDR1 reads SGHDT; CDR2 reads YYEEEE. This CDR3 has 15 amino acids. V lost 5 bases to trimming and J lost 3 bases, with 15 bases between them. CDR3 coding DNA: TGTGCCAGCAGTCGTAGGGGGTTCGTCAATCAGCCCCAGCATTTT. It translates to CASSRRGFVNQPQHF.

V and J are TRBV30 and TRBJ2-1, with a possible D match to TRBD1 (5 bases). Germline CDR1 GTSNPN, CDR2 SVGIG (reference sequence). The CDR3 length is 14 residues. Deletions cut 4 bases from V and 3 bases from J, with 13 bases between. The CDR3, as DNA: TGTGCCTGGAAGTTTCCAGGGTACTACAATGAGCAGTTCTTC. Translating it yields CAWKFPGYYNEQFF.

This chain links TRBV18 with TRBJ2-2; D perhaps matches TRBD1 (5 bases). The germline gives CDR1 KGHSH, CDR2 LQKENI. V was clipped by 1 base and J by 1 base, with 7 bases between them. This CDR3 spans 15 amino acids. The chain's CDR3 is CASSPQQENTGELFF. The CDR3 DNA follows: TGTGCCAGCTCACCACAACAGGAGAACACCGGGGAGCTGTTTTTT. The full variable domain, completed using reference TRBV18 and TRBJ2-2, is NAGVMQNPRHLVRRRGQEARLRCSPMKGHSHVYWYRQLPEEGLKFMVYLQKENIIDESGMPKERFSAEFPKEGPSILRIQQVVRGDSAAYFCASSPQQENTGELFFGEGSRLTVL.

The chain links TRBV10-3 to TRBJ2-1; tentatively, D is TRBD2 (6 bases). Germline V lookup: CDR1 ENHRY, CDR2 SYGVKD. Trimming cost V 4 bases and J 7 bases, with 17 bases left between them. The CDR3 has 15 residues. Written as DNA, the CDR3 is TGTGCCATCAGTGGAAGGAGGGAGGACATGAATGAGCAGTTCTTC. Translation: CAISGRREDMNEQFF.

The V gene is TRBV9, the J gene TRBJ2-5; D is ambiguous. Germline V gene sequence: CDR1 SGDLS, CDR2 YYNGEE. CDR3 length: 14 residues. Between the trimmed V and J ends, which lost 0 bases and 5 bases, there was a span of 11 bases. CDR3: CASSVGPKEETQYF. Here the CDR3 DNA reads TGTGCCAGCAGCGTAGGACCGAAGGAGGAGACCCAGTACTTC.

The rearrangement joins TRBV7-9 to TRBJ2-3, with TRBD1 identical over 9 bases. Per the germline V gene, CDR1 is SEHNR and CDR2 is FQNEAQ (reference sequence). The CDR3 spans 15 residues. V lost 6 bases to trimming and J lost 2 bases; unmatched junction nucleotides: 6. CDR3 loop: CASSPGQGPTDTQYF. CDR3 DNA sequence: TGTGCCAGCAGTCCAGGACAGGGGCCCACAGATACGCAGTATTTT.

The V call is TRBV4-1, the J call TRBJ2-1; TRBD2 aligns across 8 bases. The CDR3 is 18 residues long. CDR1 is MGHRA, CDR2 YSYEKL, per germline. Losses at the gene ends were 1 base for V and 0 bases for J; bases not matched to a gene: 8. The CDR3 DNA sequence: TGCGCCAGCAGCCAAGGACAGACTAGCGACAGCTCCTACAATGAGCAGTTCTTC. The encoded protein is CASSQGQTSDSSYNEQFF.

V gene TRBV3-1 (or the pseudogene TRBV3-2) combines with J gene TRBJ2-7; D gene uncertain. Germline V gene lookup returns CDR1 LGHDT and CDR2 YNNKEL (reference sequence). The CDR3 contains 11 residues. Between the trimmed V and J ends, which lost 4 bases and 3 bases, there was a span of 4 bases. CDR3 residues: CASSPIYEQYF. The DNA for the CDR3 is TGTGCCAGCAGCCCAATCTACGAGCAGTACTTC.

The chain employs TRBV5-1 and TRBJ2-2; TRBD2 aligns across 14 bases. The CDR3 totals 19 residues. Losses at the gene ends were 2 bases for V and 5 bases for J; bases not matched to a gene: 11. Germline V lookup: CDR1 SGHRS, CDR2 YFSETQ. CDR3 sequence reads: CASSLGSGTSGRRTGELFF. Written as DNA, the CDR3 is TGCGCCAGCAGCTTAGGATCCGGGACTAGCGGGAGAAGGACCGGGGAGCTGTTTTTT.

The genes are TRBV5-1 and TRBJ1-2, with D possibly being TRBD1 (6 bases). CDR3 size: 12 residues. Germline values: CDR1 SGHRS, CDR2 YFSETQ. The V end was cut by 4 bases, the J end by 7 bases, with 11 bases between. The CDR3 DNA reads TGCGCCAGCAGCAGGGGGAACGGTGGCTACACCTTC. Its translation is CASSRGNGGYTF. The entire variable domain, with the rest obtained from reference TRBV5-1 and TRBJ1-2, is as follows: KAGVTQTPRYLIKTRGQQVTLSCSPISGHRSVSWYQQTPGQGLQFLFEYFSETQRNKGNFPGRFSGRQFSNSRSEMNVSTLELGDSALYLCASSRGNGGYTFGSGTRLTVV.

This chain joins TRBV15 and TRBJ1-5; possible D gene TRBD1, 6 bases. CDR1 and CDR2 (germline): LNHNV, YYDKDF (reference sequence). This CDR3 region has 17 residues. The V gene lost 1 base and the J gene lost 2 bases, with 15 bases spanning the gap. Here the CDR3 reads CATSRALGQMGNQPQHF. In DNA form, the CDR3 reads TGTGCCACCAGCAGAGCGCTCGGACAGATGGGCAATCAGCCCCAGCATTTT. The full variable domain, rest sourced from reference TRBV15 and TRBJ1-5, is DAMVIQNPRYQVTQFGKPVTLSCSQTLNHNVMYWYQQKSSQAPKLLFHYYDKDFNNEADTPDNFQSRRPNTSFCFLDIRSPGLGDTAMYLCATSRALGQMGNQPQHFGDGTRLSIL.

J is TRBJ2-5 and V is TRBV5-1, with 14 nucleotides matching TRBD2. The ends lost 4 bases at V and 2 bases at J; junction bases unmatched: 4. The germline V gene encodes CDR1 SGHRS and CDR2 YFSETQ. This CDR3 comprises 16 residues. CDR3 nucleotide sequence: TGCGCCAGCAGCGGCGGGACTAGCGGGAGACAAGAGACCCAGTACTTC. It is translated as CASSGGTSGRQETQYF.

V usage is TRBV5-1 and J usage is TRBJ2-2; 14 nucleotides align to TRBD2. V shed 4 bases, J shed 7 bases, and the junction held 6 bases outside the gene matches. This CDR3 has 16 amino acids. From germline, CDR1 is SGHRS and CDR2 YFSETQ. The CDR3 coding sequence is TGCGCCAGCAGCCTTCCGGGACTAGCGGGAGTCGGGGAGCTGTTTTTT. Amino acid sequence: CASSLPGLAGVGELFF.